This TCR beta chain was identified during a study of cytomegalovirus exposure and HLA in healthy donors (dated by TCRdb to the late 2010s). Some background on the complete study: An earlier analysis of roughly 500 of the donors reported more than 250 Gb of sequence data and roughly 100 million unique TCR beta sequences from about 179 million T cells. Approximately 310 gigabases of sequencing data and approximately 85 million unique TCR sequences were included in an early release covering several hundred HLA-typed donors. Of the roughly 400 genotyped donors, roughly 80% were placed in the genetic ancestry cluster associated with self-reported Caucasian donors. The study was designed to test whether signatures of past pathogen exposure could be identified by cataloging public T cell receptors. The study profiled the T cell repertoires of fewer than 850 subjects by immunosequencing and related them to cytomegalovirus serostatus. A separate validation cohort of over 95 different subjects was used in addition to the 666-subject first cohort. To predict cytomegalovirus infection status, the study combined high-throughput TCR immunosequencing, statistical association of individual TCRs with disease status, and machine learning. In a later analysis, previously published TCR beta repertoires from about 640 donors were re-analyzed and high-resolution HLA genotyping was added so that TCR occurrence patterns could be studied. The later analysis used no new phenotypic data to find candidate immune exposures, relying instead on TCR beta sequences and their occurrence across donors. An earlier analysis of nearly 600 of the donors applied high-throughput TCR beta sequencing to assess whether each TCR beta V gene segment acted as functional or pseudogenic. Alongside the repertoire data, information on donor age, sex, ethnicity and CMV serostatus was compiled. Genome-wide SNP genotypes for about 55% of the 666 donors were used in a later genetic analysis, which treated that subset as a discovery cohort. Every repertoire in the discovery cohort had been generated on one and the same sequencing platform. HLA typing covered class I and class II loci at four-digit resolution. The number of donors typed differed by locus, with 629-630 for A, B, C, DRB1 and DQB1, about 500 for DQA1, approximately 580 for DPA1, and around 430 for DPB1. A handful of DR-DQ haplotypes were handled as single units for association and clustering because linkage in the cohort was strong. Among about 400 genotyped donors of the cohort, an average of around 250,000 unique TCR beta nucleotide sequences was sequenced per donor, of which 15% to 20% were non-productive. Broader findings and caveats from the paper: The authors suggested that the approach could potentially be extended to other disease states and immunological phenotypes. The earlier analysis of around 600 of the donors excluded some 15 rarely observed V segments, including chromosome 9 orphons, because counts were too low. The classifier was reported to diagnose cytomegalovirus status with high specificity and sensitivity in both the original cohort and the validation cohort. HLA typing was unavailable for some donors at each locus, so association tests used only the typed subset. Most TCR sequences were seen in very few donors, while some public TCRs were found in many individuals. A later analysis associated around 16,000 TCR beta sequences with specific HLA alleles at a false discovery rate of 0.05. A cluster of highly shared sequence variants was judged likely to be a technical artifact of the sequencing pipeline. The 87-base-pair reads could not distinguish some IMGT-functional V segments, including TRBV6-2 and TRBV6-3, so those segments were excluded. Strong co-occurrence of HLA alleles, especially DR and DQ, made assigning TCR associations to individual alleles difficult. The study listed 164 TCR beta chains as associated with cytomegalovirus. According to a later analysis, most CMV-associated TCR beta chains appeared to be HLA-restricted, and the HLA associations seemed to be driven largely by CMV exposure. A later analysis reported that several top co-occurrence clusters appeared linked to parvovirus B19, influenza, CMV and Epstein-Barr virus. Only TCR beta chains were sequenced in this cohort, and the absence of alpha or paired-chain data limited detectable features. Linkage disequilibrium might explain the correlated functional status among segregating V segments, but an unknown experimental factor could not be ruled out. Immune exposure information for the cohort was limited to CMV serostatus. V-gene and J-gene trimming of TCR beta chains was associated with a missense DCLRE1C variant in a later genetic analysis, and the association was replicated in an independent cohort. Roughly uniform sequencing depth across donors was assumed in presence/absence analyses, although this assumption may not hold. According to a later genetic analysis, donors in an Asian-associated ancestry cluster had fewer N-insertions in productive TCRs than the approximately 630-donor mean. In an earlier analysis of 587 of the donors, most TCR beta V segments appeared in productive rearrangements about 87% or about 30% of the time, broadly matching IMGT annotations. In vitro tests confirmed that a few of the cytomegalovirus-associated TCR beta chains recognize cytomegalovirus antigens. According to a later analysis, TCR association rates differed among HLA loci, with DRB1 alleles showing the most associated TCRs and HLA-C alleles showing the fewest. Compared with equally common non-associated chains, HLA-associated TCR beta chains in a later analysis were more clonally expanded and had lower generation probabilities. A further reported finding was that TCR beta sequences accurately predicted the HLA-A and HLA-B alleles for most subjects in the first cohort.

From a lookup of the germline V gene (reference sequence), CDR1 and CDR2 are GTSNPN and SVGIG. V and J are truncated by 3 bases and 7 bases respectively, leaving an intervening sequence of 15 bases. The CDR3 numbers 13 residues from cysteine through phenylalanine. Left in the record is the CDR3 DNA by itself, 39 bases read in frame from the first base. In total, 666 healthy bone marrow donors made up the cohort. At the time of sampling, all cohort members were nominally healthy, though unrecorded immune exposures were likely present. The donor was CMV seropositive and was included in the group of approximately 310 seropositive cohort members. A peripheral blood sample was provided by each donor, and peripheral blood mononuclear cells were used for TCR beta sequencing. Genomic DNA was extracted from the blood cell samples with the Qiagen DNeasy Blood Extraction Kit. Library preparation used the immunoSEQ multiplex PCR assay. The multiplex PCR relied on a mix of 60 forward primers for TCR Vbeta segments and 13 reverse primers for TCR Jbeta segments. A multiplex PCR assay on genomic DNA amplified the CDR3 region of rearranged TCR beta genes. The amplified TCR beta libraries were sequenced on the Illumina HiSeq System as 87-base-pair reads. Per the authors' processing: A later analysis tallied some 79 million unique TCR beta chains across the 666 repertoires, and about 10 million of those chains were shared by two or more donors. Raw reads were error-corrected and collapsed into unique sequences by a nearest-neighbor algorithm in which closely related sequences were merged to remove PCR and sequencing errors. CDR3 sequences were aligned to IMGT reference sequences to assign V, D and J gene segments. For a sequence to be retained, at least a six-nucleotide match to both a V gene segment and a J gene segment was required. Rearrangements were classified as productive when the CDR3 lacked stop codons and remained in frame with V and J, and all other rearrangements were classified as non-productive. CDR3 was defined according to IMGT convention as the region running from the second conserved V-encoded cysteine to the conserved J-encoded phenylalanine. The earlier analysis of some 580 of the donors excluded any sequence lacking an unambiguous match to a single V gene segment. An earlier analysis of several hundred of the donors called V segments functional above 56.7% productive rearrangements and segregating when the between-donor standard deviation exceeded 5%. A statistical classification framework was built to diagnose cytomegalovirus status from the catalog of TCR beta chain sequences. In a later analysis, TCR nucleotide sequences were compared against IMGT/GENE-DB human TR gene sequences so that V and J genes could be assigned. The TCRdist pipeline was used in a later analysis to assign CDR3 sequences and most-parsimonious VDJ recombination scenarios. In a later analysis, each TCR beta chain was defined by its CDR3 amino acid sequence together with its V-gene family, and reads without a unique V-gene family were excluded. In a later analysis, fewer than 650 highly shared, low-generation-probability nucleotide sequences were removed to address suspected cross-contamination and a sequencing artifact. For each public chain, a later analysis derived a clonal expansion index from normalized ranks of inferred template counts within each repertoire. In a later analysis, generation probabilities were computed using a VDJ recombination model fitted to out-of-frame rearrangements, and the results were checked against IGoR. Hypergeometric tests were used in a later analysis to score TCR-TCR, TCR-HLA and TCR-CMV co-occurrence, with a repertoire-size bias correction applied to the TCR pairs. In a later analysis, false discovery rates were estimated by permuting HLA or CMV assignments 20 times. In a later analysis, co-occurring TCRs were grouped with DBSCAN, and TCRdist sequence similarity was added when clustering was performed within HLA-allele-positive subsets. Repertoires with fewer than 30,000 or more than 120,000 public chains were left out of co-occurrence clustering, as were four to six repertoires with anomalous nucleotide sharing. TCRdb's version of the immuneACCESS table is confined to in-frame rearrangements and falls short of the full clone set. An unresolved V gene accounts for under half of the shortfall where checked; the remainder is of unknown origin. The DNA was the basis for D and trimming; V, J and clone size are from that table. This sample comprises 200,000 to 300,000 clones, approximately 84% of them detected only once. The top ten hold about 2% of the sample.

A note on this clone: Its antigen is unknown. No base-level quality is on record; no much larger clone is a single base apart.

The rearranged segments are TRBV30 and TRBJ2-5; tentative D gene TRBD1, with 6 bases matching. The receptor comes from a woman in her forties in good health and CMV-seropositive. Sample: PBMCs. Read as DNA, the sequence is TGTGCCTGGAGCCCAGAGGGGGTGGGGACCCAGTACTTC. Its protein reads: CAWSPEGVGTQYF.